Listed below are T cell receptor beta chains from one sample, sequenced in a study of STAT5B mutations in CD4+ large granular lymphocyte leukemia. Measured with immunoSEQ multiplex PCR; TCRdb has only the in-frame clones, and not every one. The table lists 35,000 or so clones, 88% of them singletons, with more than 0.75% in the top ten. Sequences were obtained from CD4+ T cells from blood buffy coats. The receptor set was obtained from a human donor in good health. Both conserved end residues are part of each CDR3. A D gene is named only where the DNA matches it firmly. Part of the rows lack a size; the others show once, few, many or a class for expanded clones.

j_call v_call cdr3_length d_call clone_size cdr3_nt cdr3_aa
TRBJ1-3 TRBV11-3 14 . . TGTGCCAGCAGCTTCGGGACCGGTGGAAACACCATATATTTT CASSFGTGGNTIYF
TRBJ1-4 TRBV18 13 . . TGTGCCAGCTCACCCCCGACTAATGAAAAACTGTTTTTT CASSPPTNEKLFF
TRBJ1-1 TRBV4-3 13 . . TGCGCCAGCAGCCAAGGGGGGAACACTGAAGCTTTCTTT CASSQGGNTEAFF
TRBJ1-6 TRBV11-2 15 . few TGTGCCAGCAGCTTAGTGGGACTCAGTAATTCACCCCTCCACTTT CASSLVGLSNSPLHF
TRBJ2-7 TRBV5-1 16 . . TGCGCCAGCAGCCCCGGAGGCTCCCAAATTTCGCGGGAGCAGTACTTC CASSPGGSQISREQYF
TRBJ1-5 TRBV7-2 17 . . TGTGCCAGCAGCTTAGGGCAGGGGAGTTGGAGCAATCAGCCCCAGCATTTT CASSLGQGSWSNQPQHF
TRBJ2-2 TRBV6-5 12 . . TGTGCCAGCAGAGGAAACGCCGGGGAGCTGTTTTTT CASRGNAGELFF
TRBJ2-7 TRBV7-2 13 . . TGTGCCAGCAGCTTCAGCAGTTCCTACGAGCAGTACTTC CASSFSSSYEQYF
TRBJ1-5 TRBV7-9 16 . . TGTGCCAGCAGCTGGGGGGGGAGATATAGCAATCAGCCCCAGCATTTT CASSWGGRYSNQPQHF
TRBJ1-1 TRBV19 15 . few TGTGCCAGTAGTAACAGGGCCGGGGGGAACACTGAAGCTTTCTTT CASSNRAGGNTEAFF
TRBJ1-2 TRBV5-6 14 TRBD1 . TGTGCCAGCAGCCCTGAACAGGGGTGGTATGGCTACACCTTC CASSPEQGWYGYTF
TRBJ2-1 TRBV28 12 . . TGTGCCAGCGGGGACCGGGACAATGAGCAGTTCTTC CASGDRDNEQFF
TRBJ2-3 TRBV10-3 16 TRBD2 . TGTGCCATCAGCGCCTCGACTAGCGGTGGGGGAGATACGCAGTATTTT CAISASTSGGGDTQYF
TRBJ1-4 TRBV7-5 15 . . TGTGCCAGAATAAGTTTATTTTGCATAGATGAAAAACTGTTTTTT CARISLFCIDEKLFF
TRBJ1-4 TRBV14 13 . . TGTGCCAGCAGCCAGAGGCTAAGGGAGAAACTGTTTTTT CASSQRLREKLFF
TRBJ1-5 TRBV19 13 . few TGTGCCAGTAGTACCCAAGTTAATCAGCCCCAGCATTTT CASSTQVNQPQHF
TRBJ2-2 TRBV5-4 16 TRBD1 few TGTGCCAGCAGCGGCCCGGGACAGGGGGGCACCGGGGAGCTGTTTTTT CASSGPGQGGTGELFF
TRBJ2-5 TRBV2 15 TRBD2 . TGTGCCAGCAGTGCGGAAAGCGGGGCATCAGAGACCCAGTACTTC CASSAESGASETQYF
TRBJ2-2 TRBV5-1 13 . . TGCGCCAGCAGCCTGGGCGCGTTTGGGGAGCTGTTTTTT CASSLGAFGELFF
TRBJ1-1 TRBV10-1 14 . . TGCGCCAGCAGTGAGTCGCAGGGGTCCACTGAAGCTTTCTTT CASSESQGSTEAFF
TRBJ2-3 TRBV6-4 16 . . TGTGCCAGCAGTGGGCTCCCTCCTTCTTCAACAGATACGCAGTATTTT CASSGLPPSSTDTQYF